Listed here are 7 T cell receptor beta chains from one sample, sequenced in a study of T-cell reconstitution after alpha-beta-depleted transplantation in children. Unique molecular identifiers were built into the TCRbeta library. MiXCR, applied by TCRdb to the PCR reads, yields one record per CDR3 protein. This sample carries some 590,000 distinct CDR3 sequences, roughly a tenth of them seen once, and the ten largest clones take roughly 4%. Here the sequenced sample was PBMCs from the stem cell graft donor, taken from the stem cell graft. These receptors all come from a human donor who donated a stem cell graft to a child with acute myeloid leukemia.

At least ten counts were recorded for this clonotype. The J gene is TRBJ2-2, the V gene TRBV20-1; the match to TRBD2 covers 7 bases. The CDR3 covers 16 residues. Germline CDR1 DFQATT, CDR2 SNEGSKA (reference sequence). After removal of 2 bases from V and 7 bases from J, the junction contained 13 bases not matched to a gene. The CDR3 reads CSARPPVAGEGGELFF. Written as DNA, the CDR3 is TGCAGTGCTAGACCCCCAGTGGCGGGAGAGGGCGGGGAGCTGTTTTTT.

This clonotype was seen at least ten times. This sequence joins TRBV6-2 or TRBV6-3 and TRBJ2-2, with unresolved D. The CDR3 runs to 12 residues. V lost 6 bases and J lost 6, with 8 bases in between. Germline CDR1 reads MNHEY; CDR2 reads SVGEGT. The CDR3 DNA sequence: TGTGCCAGCAGCCCGGACGCCGGGGAGCTGTTTTTT. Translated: CASSPDAGELFF.

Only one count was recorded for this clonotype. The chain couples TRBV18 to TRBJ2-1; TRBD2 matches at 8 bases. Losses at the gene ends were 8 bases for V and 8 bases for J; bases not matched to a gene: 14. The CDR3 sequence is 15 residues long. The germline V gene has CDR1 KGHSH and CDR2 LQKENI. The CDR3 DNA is TGTGCCAGCCTACCAGCCAGCGGGAGTTTGGATGAGCAGTTCTTC. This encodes CASLPASGSLDEQFF.

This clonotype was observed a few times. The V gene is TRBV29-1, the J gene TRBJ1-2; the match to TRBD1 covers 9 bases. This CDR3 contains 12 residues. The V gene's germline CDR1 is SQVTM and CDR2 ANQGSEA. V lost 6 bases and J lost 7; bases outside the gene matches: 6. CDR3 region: CSVEQGAPGYTF. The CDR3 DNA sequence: TGCAGCGTGGAACAGGGGGCTCCTGGCTACACCTTC.

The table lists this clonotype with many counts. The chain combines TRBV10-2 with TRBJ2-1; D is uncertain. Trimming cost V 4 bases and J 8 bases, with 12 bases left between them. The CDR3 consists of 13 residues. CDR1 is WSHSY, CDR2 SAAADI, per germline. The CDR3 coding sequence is TGCGCCAGCAGTGCACCCCAGCCCCATGAGCAGTTCTTC. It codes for CASSAPQPHEQFF.

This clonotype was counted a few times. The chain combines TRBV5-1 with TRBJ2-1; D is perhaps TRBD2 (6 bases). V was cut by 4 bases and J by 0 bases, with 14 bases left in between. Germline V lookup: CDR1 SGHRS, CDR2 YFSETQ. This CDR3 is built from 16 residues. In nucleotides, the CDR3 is TGCGCCAGCAGCAGGAGTGGGGGGACCTCCTACAATGAGCAGTTCTTC. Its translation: CASSRSGGTSYNEQFF. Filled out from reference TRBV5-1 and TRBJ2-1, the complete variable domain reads KAGVTQTPRYLIKTRGQQVTLSCSPISGHRSVSWYQQTPGQGLQFLFEYFSETQRNKGNFPGRFSGRQFSNSRSEMNVSTLELGDSALYLCASSRSGGTSYNEQFFGPGTRLTVL.

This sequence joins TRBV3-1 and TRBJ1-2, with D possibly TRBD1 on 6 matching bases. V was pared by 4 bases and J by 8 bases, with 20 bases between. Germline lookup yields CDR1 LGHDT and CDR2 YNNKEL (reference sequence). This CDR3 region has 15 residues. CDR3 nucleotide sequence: TGTGCCAGCAGCCTGGACAGCACGACCTCTTTGGGCTACACCTTC. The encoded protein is CASSLDSTTSLGYTF.